In this sample, the clone carrying this TCR beta chain turned up once. Its cognate antigen is unknown. Each subset's genomic DNA was shared equally among a number of immunoSEQ plates. Authors' data handling: ImmunoSEQ only sent back junction sequences with no quality scores, so filtering was done differently. The assay was immunoSEQ multiplex PCR, and TCRdb's table has in-frame clones only and misses some. For V, J and clone size, that table is used; D and trimming come from the DNA. The sample records fewer than 1 million clones, 90% to 98% being singletons. V lost 10 bases and J lost 2, with 6 bases in between. Germline CDR1 reads SEHNR; CDR2 reads FQNEAQ (reference sequence). The CDR3 is 12 residues long. This sample stems from a study of shared clonotypes between healthy human individuals. General study points: Clonotypes that were shared across a few donors made up roughly 5.2% of naive CD4 clonotypes.

CD8 cells classed as naive were CD45RO-negative and positively selected for CCR7, excluding terminally differentiated effector memory CD45RA+ cells. The V and J genes are TRBV7-9 and TRBJ2-6; D call uncertain. The clonotype comes from a man aged 25-45 years in good health. Sequencing used naive CD8+ T cells sorted from blood. The CDR3, as DNA: TGTGCCATCGAGCCTGGGGCCAACGTCCTGACTTTC. It codes for CAIEPGANVLTF.